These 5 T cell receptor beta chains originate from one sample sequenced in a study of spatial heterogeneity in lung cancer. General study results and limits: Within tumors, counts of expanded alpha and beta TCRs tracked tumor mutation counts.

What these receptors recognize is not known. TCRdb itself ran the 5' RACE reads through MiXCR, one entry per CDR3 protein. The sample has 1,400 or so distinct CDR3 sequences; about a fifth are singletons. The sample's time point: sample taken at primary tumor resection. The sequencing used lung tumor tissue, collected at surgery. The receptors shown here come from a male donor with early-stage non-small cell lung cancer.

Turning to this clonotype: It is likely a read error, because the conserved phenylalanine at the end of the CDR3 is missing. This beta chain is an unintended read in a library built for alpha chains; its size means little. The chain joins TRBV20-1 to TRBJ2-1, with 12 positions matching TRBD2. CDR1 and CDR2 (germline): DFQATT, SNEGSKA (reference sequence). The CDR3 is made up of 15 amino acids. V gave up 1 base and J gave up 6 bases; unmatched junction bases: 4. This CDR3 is CSARGGLAGTNEQFY. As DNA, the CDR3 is TGCAGTGCTAGAGGCGGACTAGCGGGAACCAATGAGCAGTTCTAC.

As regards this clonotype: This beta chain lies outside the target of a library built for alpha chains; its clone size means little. The CDR3 nucleotides are TGTGCCAGCAGCTTAGGGCGGCGGGAGACCCAGTACTTC. Encoded protein: CASSLGRRETQYF. The rearrangement joins TRBV7-2 to TRBJ2-5; D is unclear. The CDR3 has 13 amino acids. Germline values: CDR1 SGHTA, CDR2 FQGNSA. V lost 1 base, J lost 5 bases, and 8 bases lay in between.

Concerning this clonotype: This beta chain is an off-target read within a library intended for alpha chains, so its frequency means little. CDR3 residues: CASSRGQTGETQYF. CDR3 DNA sequence: TGTGCCAGCTCACGAGGACAGACGGGCGAGACCCAGTACTTC. The chain joins TRBV18 to TRBJ2-5; a possible D gene is TRBD1 (6 bases). V shed 4 bases and J shed 5 bases, with 14 bases lying between them. The germline gives CDR1 KGHSH, CDR2 LQKENI. The CDR3 consists of 14 residues.

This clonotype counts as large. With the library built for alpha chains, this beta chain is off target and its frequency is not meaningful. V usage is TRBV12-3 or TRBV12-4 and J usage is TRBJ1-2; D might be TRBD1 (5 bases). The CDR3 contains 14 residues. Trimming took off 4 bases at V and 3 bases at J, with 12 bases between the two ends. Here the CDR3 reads CASSWTGTDYGYTF. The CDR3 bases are TGTGCCAGCAGTTGGACCGGGACGGACTATGGCTACACCTTC.

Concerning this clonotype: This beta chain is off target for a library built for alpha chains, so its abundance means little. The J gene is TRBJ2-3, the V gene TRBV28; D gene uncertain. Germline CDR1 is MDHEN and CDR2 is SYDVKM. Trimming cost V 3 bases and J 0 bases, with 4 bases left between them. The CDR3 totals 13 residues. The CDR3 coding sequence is TGTGCCAGCAGTTTCGGCAGCACAGATACGCAGTATTTT. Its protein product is CASSFGSTDTQYF.